The entry below gives a single T cell receptor beta chain sequence along with its context. These data are taken from a study of blood T cell repertoires in COVID-19. Whole-study context: Both acute and convalescent COVID-19 samples were obtained from the United States, Italy and Spain. T cells, B-cell-depleted T cells, or PBMCs supplied cDNA or gDNA.

CDR1 is LGHNA, CDR2 YNFKEQ, per germline. This CDR3 comprises 16 residues. V was clipped by 4 bases and J by 4 bases; unmatched bases: 8. As originally analysed: Amplification of reference gene primers was used by the study to estimate nucleated cell counts. The method was immunoSEQ multiplex PCR; TCRdb's version includes in-frame clones alone and lacks a portion of them. V and J calls and clone size come straight from that table; D and trimming were deduced from the DNA. The sample shows 150,000 to 200,000 clones, about nine tenths of them seen only once. Sequencing input: peripheral blood. The genes are TRBV4-2 and TRBJ2-3, with 10 nucleotides matching TRBD1. The TCR sequence derives from a man aged 18 to 30 with acute or convalescent COVID-19. This CDR3 reads CASSLYSGTGADTQYF. The CDR3 DNA reads TGTGCCAGCAGCCTATACTCCGGGACAGGGGCAGATACGCAGTATTTT.